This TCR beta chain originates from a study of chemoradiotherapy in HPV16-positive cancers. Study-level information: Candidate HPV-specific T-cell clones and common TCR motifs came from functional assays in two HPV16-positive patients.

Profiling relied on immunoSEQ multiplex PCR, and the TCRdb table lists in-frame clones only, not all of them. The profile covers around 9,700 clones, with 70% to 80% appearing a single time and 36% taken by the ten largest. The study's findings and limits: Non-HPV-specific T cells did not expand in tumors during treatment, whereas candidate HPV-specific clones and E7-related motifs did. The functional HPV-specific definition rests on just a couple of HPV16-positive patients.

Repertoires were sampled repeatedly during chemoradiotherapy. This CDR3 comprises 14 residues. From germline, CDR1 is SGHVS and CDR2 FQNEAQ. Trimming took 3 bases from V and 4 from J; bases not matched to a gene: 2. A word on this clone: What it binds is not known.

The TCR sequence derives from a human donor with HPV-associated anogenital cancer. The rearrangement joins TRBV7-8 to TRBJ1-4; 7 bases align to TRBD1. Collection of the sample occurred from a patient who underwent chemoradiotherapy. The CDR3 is CASSFRDSNEKLFF. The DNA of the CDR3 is TGTGCCAGCAGCTTCCGGGACAGTAATGAAAAACTGTTTTTT. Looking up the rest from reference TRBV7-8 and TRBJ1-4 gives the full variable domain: GAGVSQSPRYKVAKRGQDVALRCDPISGHVSLFWYQQALGQGPEFLTYFQNEAQLDKSGLPSDRFFAERPEGSVSTLKIQRTQQEDSAVYLCASSFRDSNEKLFFGSGTQLSVL.